A single TCR beta chain is shown here with its context. The data derive from a study of shared clonotypes between healthy human individuals. Background on the study: A few men and a couple of women, aged 18 to 49, were donors.

Replicate PCRs run on unsorted PBMC used 300 to 350 ng DNA, which was tens of thousands of T cell genomes. TCRdb keeps only in-frame clones here, not all; method: immunoSEQ multiplex PCR. Among 450,000 to 600,000 clones listed, 79% were seen once. V lost 6 bases and J 2 bases, leaving 14 bases between the germline ends. This CDR3 is built from 14 residues. Per germline, CDR1 MNHEY and CDR2 SVGAGI. The sample consisted of PBMCs. V is TRBV6-5 and J is TRBJ2-7; TRBD2 might be the D (6 bases). The TCR originated in a woman in her thirties or forties in good health. Some clones in this sample may be carry-over from other donors' samples. CDR3 loop: CASRGRLAPYEQYF. CDR3 DNA: TGTGCCAGCAGGGGAAGGCTAGCGCCCTACGAGCAGTACTTC.